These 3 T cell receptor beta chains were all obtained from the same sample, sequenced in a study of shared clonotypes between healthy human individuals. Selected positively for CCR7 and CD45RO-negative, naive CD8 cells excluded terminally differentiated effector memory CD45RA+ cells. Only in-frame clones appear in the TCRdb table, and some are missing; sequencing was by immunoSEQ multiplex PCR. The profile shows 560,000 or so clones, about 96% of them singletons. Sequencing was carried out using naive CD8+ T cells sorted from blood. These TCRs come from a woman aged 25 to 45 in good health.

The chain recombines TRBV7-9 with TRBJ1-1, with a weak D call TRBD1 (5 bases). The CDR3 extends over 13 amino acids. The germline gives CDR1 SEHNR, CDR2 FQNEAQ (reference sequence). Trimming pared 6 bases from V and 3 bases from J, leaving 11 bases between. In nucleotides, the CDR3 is TGTGCCAGCAGGGGGGTAGGGGACACTGAAGCTTTCTTT. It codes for CASRGVGDTEAFF.

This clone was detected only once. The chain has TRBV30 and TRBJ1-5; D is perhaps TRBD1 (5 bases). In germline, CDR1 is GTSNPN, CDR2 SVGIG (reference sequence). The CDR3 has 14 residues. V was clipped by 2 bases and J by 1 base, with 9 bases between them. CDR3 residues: CAWSRDSSNQPQHF. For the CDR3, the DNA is TGTGCCTGGAGTCGTGACAGCAGCAATCAGCCCCAGCATTTT. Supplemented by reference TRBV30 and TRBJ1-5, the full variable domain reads SQTIHQWPATLVQPVGSPLSLECTVEGTSNPNLYWYRQAAGRGLQLLFYSVGIGQISSEVPQNLSASRPQDRQFILSSKKLLLSDSGFYLCAWSRDSSNQPQHFGDGTRLSIL.

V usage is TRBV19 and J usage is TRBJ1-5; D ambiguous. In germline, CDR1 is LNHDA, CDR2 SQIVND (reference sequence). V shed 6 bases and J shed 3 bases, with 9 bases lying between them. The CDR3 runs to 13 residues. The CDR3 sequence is CASRGPNNQPQHF. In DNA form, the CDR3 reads TGTGCCAGTAGAGGACCTAACAATCAGCCCCAGCATTTT. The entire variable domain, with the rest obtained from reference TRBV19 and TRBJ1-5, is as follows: DGGITQSPKYLFRKEGQNVTLSCEQNLNHDAMYWYRQDPGQGLRLIYYSQIVNDFQKGDIAEGYSVSREKKESFPLTVTSAQKNPTAFYLCASRGPNNQPQHFGDGTRLSIL.